This TCR beta chain was captured in a study of blood T cell repertoires in COVID-19. In the study overall: Italy, Spain and the United States were the sources of the convalescent and acute COVID-19 samples.

The CDR3 loop spans 12 amino acids. V shed 2 bases and J shed 9 bases, with 8 bases lying between them. The germline V gene encodes CDR1 SGHAT and CDR2 FQNNGV. As originally analysed: Amplified reference gene primers provided the basis for estimating nucleated cell counts. Profiled with immunoSEQ multiplex PCR; TCRdb holds only in-frame clones, not every one. V and J calls and clone size are those listed in that table; D and trimming were worked out from the DNA. In the table there are some 200,000 clones, 70% to 85% of which are singletons. The genes are TRBV11-2 and TRBJ2-1; possible D gene TRBD2, 6 bases. The source of this sequence is a woman in her thirties or forties with acute COVID-19. The sequenced material came from PBMCs or T cells enriched from blood (not recorded which). CDR3 sequence reads: CASSLIGGEQFF. As DNA, the CDR3 is TGTGCCAGCAGCTTAATCGGGGGTGAGCAGTTCTTC.